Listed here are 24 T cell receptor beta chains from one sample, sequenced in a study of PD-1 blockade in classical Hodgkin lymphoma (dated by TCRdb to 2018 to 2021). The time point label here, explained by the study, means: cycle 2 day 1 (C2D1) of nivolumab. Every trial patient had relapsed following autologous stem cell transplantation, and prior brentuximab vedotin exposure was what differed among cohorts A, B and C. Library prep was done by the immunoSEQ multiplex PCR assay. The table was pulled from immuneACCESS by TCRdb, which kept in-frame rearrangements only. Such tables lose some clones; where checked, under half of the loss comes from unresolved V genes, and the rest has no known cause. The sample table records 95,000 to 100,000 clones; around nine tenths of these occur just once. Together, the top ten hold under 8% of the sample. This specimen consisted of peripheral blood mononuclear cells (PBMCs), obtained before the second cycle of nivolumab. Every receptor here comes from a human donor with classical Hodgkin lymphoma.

Here the CDR3 reads CASRKQVAPNQPQHF. The CDR3 DNA reads TGTGCCAGTAGGAAACAGGTAGCTCCAAATCAGCCCCAGCATTTT. The V call is TRBV19, the J call TRBJ1-5, with TRBD1 as a possible D gene (5 bases). V lost 6 bases and J 4 bases, leaving 16 bases between the germline ends. Germline CDR1 reads LNHDA; CDR2 reads SQIVND (reference sequence). The length of the CDR3 is 15 residues.

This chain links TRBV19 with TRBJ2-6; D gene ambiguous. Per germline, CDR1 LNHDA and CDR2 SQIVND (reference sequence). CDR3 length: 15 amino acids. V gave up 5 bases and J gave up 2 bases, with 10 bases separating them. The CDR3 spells CASSPTAAGANVLTF. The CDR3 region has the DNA TGTGCCAGTAGTCCCACCGCCGCTGGGGCCAACGTCCTGACTTTC.

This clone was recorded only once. The CDR3 bases are TGTGCCAGCAGCCCGGGACTAGCGGGGGGATATAGCACAGATACGCAGTATTTT. Translating gives CASSPGLAGGYSTDTQYF. V is TRBV4-2 and J is TRBJ2-3; 15 nucleotides line up with TRBD2. Per the germline V gene, CDR1 is LGHNA and CDR2 is YNFKEQ. Trimming at V came to 4 bases and at J to 0 bases, leaving 5 bases not matched to a gene. This CDR3 has 18 residues.

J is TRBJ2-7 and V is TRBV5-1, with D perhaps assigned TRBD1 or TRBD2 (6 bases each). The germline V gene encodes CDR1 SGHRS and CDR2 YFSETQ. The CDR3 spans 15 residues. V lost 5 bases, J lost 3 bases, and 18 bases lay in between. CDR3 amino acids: CASRIITGGGYEQYF. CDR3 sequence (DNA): TGCGCCAGCAGGATTATAACAGGAGGGGGCTACGAGCAGTACTTC.

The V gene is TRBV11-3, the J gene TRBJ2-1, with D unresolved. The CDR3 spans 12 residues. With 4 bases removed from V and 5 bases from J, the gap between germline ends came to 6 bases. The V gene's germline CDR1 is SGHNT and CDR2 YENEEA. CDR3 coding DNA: TGTGCCAGCAGCTGGGGTGACAATGAGCAGTTCTTC. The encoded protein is CASSWGDNEQFF.

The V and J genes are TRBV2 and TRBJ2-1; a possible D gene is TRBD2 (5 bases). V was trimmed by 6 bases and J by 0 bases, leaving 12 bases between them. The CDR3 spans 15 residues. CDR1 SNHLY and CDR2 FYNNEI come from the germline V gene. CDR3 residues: CASRTWESSYNEQFF. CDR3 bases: TGTGCCAGCAGAACTTGGGAGAGCTCCTACAATGAGCAGTTCTTC. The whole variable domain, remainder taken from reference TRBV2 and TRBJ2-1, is EPEVTQTPSHQVTQMGQEVILRCVPISNHLYFYWYRQILGQKVEFLVSFYNNEISEKSEIFDDQFSVERPDGSNFTLKIRSTKLEDSAMYFCASRTWESSYNEQFFGPGTRLTVL.

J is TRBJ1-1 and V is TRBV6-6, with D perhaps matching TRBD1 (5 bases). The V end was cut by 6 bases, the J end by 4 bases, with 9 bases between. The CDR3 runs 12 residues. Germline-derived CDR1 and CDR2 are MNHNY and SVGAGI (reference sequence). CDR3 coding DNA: TGTGCCAGCAGAGTCACAGGCACTGAAGCTTTCTTT. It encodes CASRVTGTEAFF.

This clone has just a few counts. DNA for the CDR3: TGCAGCGTTGCCCCCTGGGACTCCTACAATGAGCAGTTCTTC. It specifies CSVAPWDSYNEQFF. The J gene is TRBJ2-1, the V gene TRBV29-1; unclear D gene. Between the trimmed V and J ends, which lost 4 bases and 0 bases, there was a span of 10 bases. Germline assignment: CDR1 SQVTM and CDR2 ANQGSEA. The CDR3 has 14 residues.

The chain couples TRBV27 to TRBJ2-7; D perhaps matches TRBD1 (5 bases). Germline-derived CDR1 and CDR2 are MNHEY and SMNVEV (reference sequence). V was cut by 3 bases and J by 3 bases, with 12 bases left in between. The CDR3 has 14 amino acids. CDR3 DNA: TGTGCCAGCAGTTTGGAAGGGGCCGACTACGAGCAGTACTTC. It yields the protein CASSLEGADYEQYF.

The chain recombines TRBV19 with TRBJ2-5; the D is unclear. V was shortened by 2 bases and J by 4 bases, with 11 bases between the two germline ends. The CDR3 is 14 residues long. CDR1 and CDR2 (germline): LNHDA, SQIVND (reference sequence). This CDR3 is CASSILGSGETQYF. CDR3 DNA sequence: TGTGCCAGTAGTATACTTGGGTCGGGAGAGACCCAGTACTTC.

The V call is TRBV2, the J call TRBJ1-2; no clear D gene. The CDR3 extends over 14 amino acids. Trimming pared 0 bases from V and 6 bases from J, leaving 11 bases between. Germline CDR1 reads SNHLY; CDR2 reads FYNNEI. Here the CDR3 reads CASSEASGGHGYTF. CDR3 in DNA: TGTGCCAGCAGTGAAGCTTCGGGAGGCCATGGCTACACCTTC.

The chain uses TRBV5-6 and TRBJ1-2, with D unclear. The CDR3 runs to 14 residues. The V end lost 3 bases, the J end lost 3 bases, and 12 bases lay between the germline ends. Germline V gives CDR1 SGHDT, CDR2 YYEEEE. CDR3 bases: TGTGCCAGCAGCTCCAGCGGGGAGGACTATGGCTACACCTTC. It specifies CASSSSGEDYGYTF.

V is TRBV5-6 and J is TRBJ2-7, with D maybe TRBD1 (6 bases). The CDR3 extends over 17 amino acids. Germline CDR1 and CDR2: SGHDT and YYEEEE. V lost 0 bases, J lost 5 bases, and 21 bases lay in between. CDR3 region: CASSLGYSGTRQHEQYF. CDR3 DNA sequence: TGTGCCAGCAGCTTGGGGTATTCCGGGACAAGGCAGCACGAGCAGTACTTC. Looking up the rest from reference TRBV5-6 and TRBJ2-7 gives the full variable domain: DAGVTQSPTHLIKTRGQQVTLRCSPKSGHDTVSWYQQALGQGPQFIFQYYEEEERQRGNFPDRFSGHQFPNYSSELNVNALLLGDSALYLCASSLGYSGTRQHEQYFGPGTRLTVT.

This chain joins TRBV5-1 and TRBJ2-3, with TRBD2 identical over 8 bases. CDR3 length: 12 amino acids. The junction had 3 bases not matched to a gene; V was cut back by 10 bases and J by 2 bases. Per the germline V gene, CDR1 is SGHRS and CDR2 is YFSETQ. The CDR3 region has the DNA TGCGCCTCCGGGGGGGCCACAGATACGCAGTATTTT. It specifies CASGGATDTQYF.

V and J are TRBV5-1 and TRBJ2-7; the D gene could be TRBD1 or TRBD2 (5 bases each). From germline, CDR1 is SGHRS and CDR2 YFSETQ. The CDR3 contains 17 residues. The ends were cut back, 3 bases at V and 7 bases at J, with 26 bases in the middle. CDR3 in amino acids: CASSWGLGDPKTREQYF. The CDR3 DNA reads TGCGCCAGCAGCTGGGGGTTGGGGGACCCTAAGACGAGAGAGCAGTACTTC.

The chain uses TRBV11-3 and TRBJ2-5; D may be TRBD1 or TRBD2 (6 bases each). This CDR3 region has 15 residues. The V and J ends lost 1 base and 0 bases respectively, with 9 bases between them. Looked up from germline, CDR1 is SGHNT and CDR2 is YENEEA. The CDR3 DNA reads TGTGCCAGCAGCTTAGCCGGGGGCCACCAAGAGACCCAGTACTTC. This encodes CASSLAGGHQETQYF.

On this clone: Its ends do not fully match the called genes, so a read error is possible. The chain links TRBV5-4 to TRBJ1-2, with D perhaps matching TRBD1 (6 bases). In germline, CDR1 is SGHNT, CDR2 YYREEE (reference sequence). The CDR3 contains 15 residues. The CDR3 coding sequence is TGCGCCAGCAGCCAAGGCACAGGGCAACACTATGGCTACACCTTC. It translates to CASSQGTGQHYGYTF.

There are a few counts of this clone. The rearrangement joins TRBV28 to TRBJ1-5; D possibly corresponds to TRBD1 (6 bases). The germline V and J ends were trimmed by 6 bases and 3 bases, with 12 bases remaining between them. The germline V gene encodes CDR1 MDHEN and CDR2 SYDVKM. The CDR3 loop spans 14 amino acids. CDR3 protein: CASRLRDNNQPQHF. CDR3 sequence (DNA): TGTGCCAGCAGGCTCCGGGACAACAATCAGCCCCAGCATTTT.

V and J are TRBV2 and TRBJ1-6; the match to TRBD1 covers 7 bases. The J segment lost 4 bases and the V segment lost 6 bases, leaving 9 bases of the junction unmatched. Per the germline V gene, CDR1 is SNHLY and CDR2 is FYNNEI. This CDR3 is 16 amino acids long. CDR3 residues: CASRTTGLRYNSPLHF. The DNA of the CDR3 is TGTGCCAGCAGAACGACAGGGCTCCGTTATAATTCACCCCTCCACTTT.

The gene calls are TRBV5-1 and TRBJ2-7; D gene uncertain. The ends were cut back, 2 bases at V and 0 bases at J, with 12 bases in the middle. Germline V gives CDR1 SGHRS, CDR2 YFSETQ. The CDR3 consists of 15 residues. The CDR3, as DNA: TGCGCCAGCAGCTTTCTCCCGGTCTCCTCCTACGAGCAGTACTTC. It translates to CASSFLPVSSYEQYF.

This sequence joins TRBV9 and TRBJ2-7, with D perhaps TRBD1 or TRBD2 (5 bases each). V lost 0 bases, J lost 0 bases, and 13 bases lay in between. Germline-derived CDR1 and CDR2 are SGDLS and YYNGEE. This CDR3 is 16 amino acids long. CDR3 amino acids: CASSVGRDGLSYEQYF. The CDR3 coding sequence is TGTGCCAGCAGCGTAGGAAGGGACGGGCTCTCCTACGAGCAGTACTTC.

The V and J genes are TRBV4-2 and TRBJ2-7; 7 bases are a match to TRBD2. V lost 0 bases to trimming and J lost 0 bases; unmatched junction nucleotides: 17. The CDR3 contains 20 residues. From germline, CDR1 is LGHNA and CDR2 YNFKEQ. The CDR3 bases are TGTGCCAGCAGCCAAGAAATAAATTCAGGGCTAGCGGTCCTCTCCTACGAGCAGTACTTC. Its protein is CASSQEINSGLAVLSYEQYF.

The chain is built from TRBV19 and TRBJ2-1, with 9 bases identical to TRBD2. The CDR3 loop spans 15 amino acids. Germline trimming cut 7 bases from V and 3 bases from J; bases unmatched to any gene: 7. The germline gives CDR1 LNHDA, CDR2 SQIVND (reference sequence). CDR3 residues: CASIAGDPRYNEQFF. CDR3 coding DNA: TGTGCCAGTATAGCGGGGGACCCCCGCTACAATGAGCAGTTCTTC.

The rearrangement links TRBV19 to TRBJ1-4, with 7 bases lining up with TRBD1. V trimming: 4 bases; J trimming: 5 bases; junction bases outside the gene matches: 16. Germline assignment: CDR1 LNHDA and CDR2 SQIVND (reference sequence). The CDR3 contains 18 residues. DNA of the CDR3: TGTGCCAGTAGTACTGGACAGGACTTCTCCACTACGAATGAAAAACTGTTTTTT. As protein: CASSTGQDFSTTNEKLFF. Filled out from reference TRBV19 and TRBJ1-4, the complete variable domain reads DGGITQSPKYLFRKEGQNVTLSCEQNLNHDAMYWYRQDPGQGLRLIYYSQIVNDFQKGDIAEGYSVSREKKESFPLTVTSAQKNPTAFYLCASSTGQDFSTTNEKLFFGSGTQLSVL.